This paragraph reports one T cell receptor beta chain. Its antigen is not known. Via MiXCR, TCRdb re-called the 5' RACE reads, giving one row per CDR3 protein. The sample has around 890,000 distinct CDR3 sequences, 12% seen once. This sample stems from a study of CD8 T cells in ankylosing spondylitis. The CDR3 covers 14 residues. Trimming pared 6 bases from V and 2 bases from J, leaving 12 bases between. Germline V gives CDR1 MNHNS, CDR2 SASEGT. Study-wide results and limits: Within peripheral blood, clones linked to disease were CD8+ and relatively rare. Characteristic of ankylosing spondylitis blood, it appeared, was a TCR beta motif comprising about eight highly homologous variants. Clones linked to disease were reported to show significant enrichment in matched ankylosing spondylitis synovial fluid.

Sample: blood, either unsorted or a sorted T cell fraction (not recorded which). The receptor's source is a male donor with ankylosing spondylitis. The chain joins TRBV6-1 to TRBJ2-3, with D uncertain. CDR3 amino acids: CASRMGWDTDTQYF. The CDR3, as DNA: TGTGCCAGCAGGATGGGCTGGGACACAGATACGCAGTATTTT.